This TCR beta chain was recovered during a study of T cell responses to AZD1222 COVID-19 vaccine. This CDR3 has 12 residues. V lost 8 bases to trimming and J lost 3 bases, with 10 bases between them. Germline CDR1 SGHTA, CDR2 FQGNSA. TCRdb keeps only in-frame clones here, not all; method: immunoSEQ multiplex PCR. The data hold approximately 100,000 clones, with around 87% observed a single time. A word on this clone: Its antigen is not known.

The study, taken as a whole, reports: Close to half of all spike-specific TCRs reportedly target regions of the variants that are unmutated. Two AZD1222 doses significantly raised spike-specific TCR breadth and depth over controls. There were vaccine-associated CD4 TCRs across spike, dominant at 160-218 and 743-854.

J is TRBJ2-5 and V is TRBV7-2, with unresolved D. The specimen was peripheral blood, collected on day 0 of AZD1222 vaccination. The sequence came from an adult in good health. This chain's CDR3 is CASGRREETQYF. The CDR3 DNA is TGTGCCAGCGGCCGAAGAGAAGAGACCCAGTACTTC.